The 26 T cell receptor beta chains given below trace back to one sample, sequenced in a study of somatic mutations in cytotoxic T cells in rheumatoid arthritis. Sequencing used immunoSEQ multiplex PCR; TCRdb keeps in-frame clones, though not all of them. Here the sample spans about 30,000 clones, more than 75% being singletons. Material for sequencing was CD8+ T cells sorted from blood. The receptors were gathered from an adult with rheumatoid arthritis.

This rearrangement joins TRBV7-8 to TRBJ2-5, with TRBD1 matching 8 bases. This CDR3 is 17 amino acids long. CDR1 and CDR2 from the germline V gene are SGHVS and FQNEAQ. With V trimmed by 0 bases and J by 1 base, 7 bases remained unmatched. CDR3 DNA: TGTGCCAGCAGCTTAGCGAACGGGACAGGTCTCCAAGAGACCCAGTACTTC. Translating gives CASSLANGTGLQETQYF.

This clone was found a few times. The chain uses TRBV5-1 and TRBJ2-7, with TRBD2 as a possible D gene (6 bases). Trimming left V 4 bases short and J 0 bases short, with 11 bases between. This CDR3 comprises 14 residues. Per germline, CDR1 SGHRS and CDR2 YFSETQ. The CDR3 here is CASSGRGRSYEQYF. The CDR3, as DNA: TGCGCCAGCAGCGGGCGGGGCCGCTCCTACGAGCAGTACTTC.

The gene calls are TRBV19 and TRBJ2-7; TRBD1 aligns across 9 bases. Germline CDR1 is LNHDA and CDR2 is SQIVND (reference sequence). The CDR3 loop spans 14 amino acids. V dropped 5 bases and J dropped 2; count of bases not matched to a gene: 4. CDR3 sequence reads: CASSSGQGTYEQYF. The CDR3 coding sequence is TGTGCCAGTAGTTCCGGACAGGGGACCTACGAGCAGTACTTC. Looking up the rest from reference TRBV19 and TRBJ2-7 gives the full variable domain: DGGITQSPKYLFRKEGQNVTLSCEQNLNHDAMYWYRQDPGQGLRLIYYSQIVNDFQKGDIAEGYSVSREKKESFPLTVTSAQKNPTAFYLCASSSGQGTYEQYFGPGTRLTVT.

This clone was seen just once. V and J are TRBV14 and TRBJ2-1; 9 bases are a match to TRBD2. Germline CDR1 and CDR2: SGHDN and FVKESK. This CDR3 spans 12 amino acids. V trimming: 6 bases; J trimming: 10 bases; junction bases outside the gene matches: 4. The CDR3 sequence: CASSLAGWEQFF. CDR3 coding DNA: TGTGCCAGCAGTCTAGCGGGATGGGAGCAGTTCTTC. Full variable domain (remainder filled in from reference TRBV14 and TRBJ2-1): EAGVTQFPSHSVIEKGQTVTLRCDPISGHDNLYWYRRVMGKEIKFLLHFVKESKQDESGMPNNRFLAERTGGTYSTLKVQPAELEDSGVYFCASSLAGWEQFFGPGTRLTVL.

The V gene is TRBV14, the J gene TRBJ1-2; D is possibly TRBD1 (6 bases). This CDR3 comprises 18 residues. V gave up 2 bases and J gave up 1 base, with 20 bases separating them. Germline CDR1 is SGHDN and CDR2 is FVKESK. The CDR3 reads CASSQRSRGAAGNYGYTF. The CDR3 coding sequence is TGTGCCAGCAGCCAAAGGTCCCGGGGGGCCGCGGGTAACTATGGCTACACCTTC. The full variable domain, in which reference TRBV14 and TRBJ1-2 provide the parts outside the CDR3, is EAGVTQFPSHSVIEKGQTVTLRCDPISGHDNLYWYRRVMGKEIKFLLHFVKESKQDESGMPNNRFLAERTGGTYSTLKVQPAELEDSGVYFCASSQRSRGAAGNYGYTFGSGTRLTVV.

CDR3 region: CASSVGKGGPFKETQYF. CDR3 coding DNA: TGTGCCAGCAGCGTAGGGAAGGGAGGGCCTTTTAAAGAGACCCAGTACTTC. The genes are TRBV9 and TRBJ2-5, with 7 bases matching TRBD2. This CDR3 region has 17 residues. From germline, CDR1 is SGDLS and CDR2 YYNGEE. The trim removed 0 bases at V and 3 bases at J, leaving 11 bases unmatched.

This rearrangement joins TRBV7-6 to TRBJ2-2; possibly TRBD1 for D (5 bases). This CDR3 has 15 residues. Trimming pared 2 bases from V and 3 bases from J, leaving 10 bases between. The germline V gene has CDR1 SGHVS and CDR2 FNYEAQ. In DNA, the CDR3 is TGTGCCAGCAGCTTAACGGACAAATACACCGGGGAGCTGTTTTTT. Amino acid sequence: CASSLTDKYTGELFF. The full variable domain, in which reference TRBV7-6 and TRBJ2-2 provide the parts outside the CDR3, is GAGVSQSPRYKVTKRGQDVALRCDPISGHVSLYWYRQALGQGPEFLTYFNYEAQQDKSGLPNDRFSAERPEGSISTLTIQRTEQRDSAMYRCASSLTDKYTGELFFGEGSRLTVL.

The count of this clone is one. This chain connects TRBV6-6 to TRBJ2-2; 7 positions match TRBD2. The germline gives CDR1 MNHNY, CDR2 SVGAGI (reference sequence). The CDR3 loop spans 15 amino acids. Losses at the gene ends were 2 bases for V and 1 base for J; bases not matched to a gene: 1. The CDR3 spells CASSYLAENTGELFF. For the CDR3, the DNA is TGTGCCAGCAGTTACCTAGCGGAGAACACCGGGGAGCTGTTTTTT.

The rearrangement links TRBV10-3 to TRBJ2-5, with D uncertain. Between the trimmed V and J ends, which lost 0 bases and 2 bases, there was a span of 10 bases. The germline CDR1 and CDR2 sequences are ENHRY and SYGVKD. The CDR3 sequence is 15 residues long. CDR3 sequence (DNA): TGTGCCATCAGTGAGTCTTTTGCCCCTCAAGAGACCCAGTACTTC. It translates to CAISESFAPQETQYF.

CDR3 loop: CASSLRDVRETQYF. In nucleotides, the CDR3 is TGTGCCAGCAGCCTCCGGGACGTCAGGGAGACCCAGTACTTC. The rearrangement joins TRBV7-9 to TRBJ2-5; D is tentatively TRBD1 or TRBD2 (5 bases each). Trimming took 5 bases from V and 5 from J, leaving 15 bases between them. Per germline, CDR1 SEHNR and CDR2 FQNEAQ (reference sequence). There are 14 residues in the CDR3.

J is TRBJ1-4 and V is TRBV4-1; 10 bases agree with TRBD1. With V trimmed by 0 bases and J by 6 bases, 1 base remained unmatched. Germline CDR1 MGHRA, CDR2 YSYEKL. The CDR3 has 15 amino acids. CDR3 nucleotides: TGCGCCAGCAGCCAAGAGGGGACAGGGGATGAAAAACTGTTTTTT. The encoded protein is CASSQEGTGDEKLFF.

The table lists this clone with a few counts. This chain uses TRBV12-5 with TRBJ2-7, with 8 bases matching TRBD1. With V trimmed by 7 bases and J by 5 bases, 10 bases remained unmatched. Germline lookup yields CDR1 LGHNT and CDR2 FRNRAP. The CDR3 spans 14 residues. This CDR3 is CASAPDREPNEQYF. CDR3 coding DNA: TGTGCTAGTGCCCCGGACAGGGAGCCCAACGAGCAGTACTTC.

The rearrangement joins TRBV5-6 to TRBJ2-5, with 8 bases lining up with TRBD2. Germline trimming cut 0 bases from V and 4 bases from J; bases unmatched to any gene: 14. Germline CDR1 SGHDT, CDR2 YYEEEE. This CDR3 spans 18 amino acids. The CDR3 here is CASSLALAGTRSGETQYF. CDR3 sequence (DNA): TGTGCCAGCAGCTTGGCCCTAGCGGGCACTCGCAGCGGAGAGACCCAGTACTTC.

This clone was observed a single time. This chain uses TRBV5-4 with TRBJ1-2; 7 bases are shared with TRBD1. This CDR3 is built from 14 residues. The germline gives CDR1 SGHNT, CDR2 YYREEE (reference sequence). V lost 0 bases, J lost 6 bases, and 5 bases stayed unmatched. Here the CDR3 DNA reads TGTGCCAGCAGCTTGGGGACAGGCGGAGATGGCTACACCTTC. Translating it yields CASSLGTGGDGYTF. Based on the CDR3 plus reference TRBV5-4 and TRBJ1-2, the full variable domain is ETGVTQSPTHLIKTRGQQVTLRCSSQSGHNTVSWYQQALGQGPQFIFQYYREEENGRGNFPPRFSGLQFPNYSSELNVNALELDDSALYLCASSLGTGGDGYTFGSGTRLTVV.

The rearrangement uses TRBV7-9 and TRBJ2-1, with TRBD2 matching over 10 bases. CDR3 length: 15 residues. Trimming at V came to 4 bases and at J to 6 bases, leaving 6 bases not matched to a gene. Germline V gives CDR1 SEHNR, CDR2 FQNEAQ (reference sequence). The CDR3 region is CASSYPSGSGNEQFF. CDR3 nucleotides: TGTGCCAGCAGCTATCCTAGCGGGAGCGGCAATGAGCAGTTCTTC.

The V and J genes are TRBV4-2 and TRBJ1-1, with a possible D match to TRBD1 (6 bases). Germline V gene sequence: CDR1 LGHNA, CDR2 YNFKEQ. The CDR3 extends over 16 amino acids. With 3 bases removed from V and 0 bases from J, the gap between germline ends came to 14 bases. CDR3 nucleotide sequence: TGTGCCAGCAGCCAGTCGATAGGGGGGTTGAACACTGAAGCTTTCTTT. Its translation: CASSQSIGGLNTEAFF.

CDR3 DNA: TGTGCCAGCAGTGCCACTAGCGGGGGGCAAGAGACCCAGTACTTC. Protein: CASSATSGGQETQYF. The chain joins TRBV6-4 to TRBJ2-5; 12 nucleotides match TRBD2. In germline, CDR1 is MRHNA, CDR2 SNTAGT. J was trimmed by 2 bases and V by 4 bases; bases with no gene match: 2. The CDR3 runs to 15 residues.

This chain links TRBV27 with TRBJ2-3; 10 bases align to TRBD1. The germline V gene encodes CDR1 MNHEY and CDR2 SMNVEV (reference sequence). V lost 4 bases to trimming and J lost 1 base; unmatched junction nucleotides: 5. This CDR3 is built from 16 residues. CDR3 region: CASSSDRGPGTDTQYF. Here the CDR3 DNA reads TGTGCCAGCAGTTCAGACAGGGGGCCCGGCACAGATACGCAGTATTTT.

V gene TRBV4-2 combines with J gene TRBJ1-2; tentatively, D is TRBD1 (5 bases). Looked up from germline, CDR1 is LGHNA and CDR2 is YNFKEQ. Between the trimmed V and J ends, which lost 0 bases and 8 bases, there was a span of 19 bases. This CDR3 spans 16 amino acids. The CDR3 reads CASSQELGTRIRGYTF. The DNA of the CDR3 is TGTGCCAGCAGCCAAGAACTCGGGACGCGGATCCGAGGCTACACCTTC.

The rearrangement joins TRBV7-6 to TRBJ2-7; the match to TRBD1 covers 11 bases. This CDR3 spans 16 amino acids. The germline CDR1 and CDR2 sequences are SGHVS and FNYEAQ. With 5 bases clipped from V and 7 bases from J, the junction kept 13 bases outside the gene matches. The DNA of the CDR3 is TGTGCCAGCAGCCTAGAAACCGGGACAGGGGGGCGGGAGCAGTACTTC. Its translation: CASSLETGTGGREQYF.

This clone has only a few counts. The chain uses TRBV19 and TRBJ1-6, with a possible D match to TRBD1 (6 bases). Germline-derived CDR1 and CDR2 are LNHDA and SQIVND (reference sequence). This CDR3 region has 14 residues. Trimming removed 1 base from V and 10 bases from J, with 11 bases in between. The CDR3 here is CASSIGGQGSPLHF. The CDR3, as DNA: TGTGCCAGTAGTATAGGGGGACAAGGGTCACCCCTCCACTTT.

This chain uses TRBV7-2 with TRBJ1-2, with D possibly matching TRBD1 (5 bases). Germline CDR1 is SGHTA and CDR2 is FQGNSA. V lost 5 bases to trimming and J lost 5 bases, with 21 bases between them. The CDR3 runs 16 residues. The DNA for the CDR3 is TGTGCCAGCAGCCCCCCCGGGACCATACCCCAGTATGGCTACACCTTC. Protein sequence: CASSPPGTIPQYGYTF.

CDR3 region: CASRVGGLPNNEQFF. The CDR3 DNA reads as TGTGCCAGCAGAGTAGGAGGACTACCCAACAATGAGCAGTTCTTC. This chain links TRBV13 with TRBJ2-1; D is perhaps TRBD2 (6 bases). V lost 6 bases to trimming and J lost 5 bases, with 17 bases between them. Germline lookup yields CDR1 PRHDT and CDR2 FYEKMQ (reference sequence). The CDR3 runs to 15 residues.

The J gene is TRBJ2-7, the V gene TRBV7-9; possibly TRBD1 for D (6 bases). CDR1 is SEHNR, CDR2 FQNEAQ, per germline (reference sequence). This CDR3 has 14 amino acids. Trimming stripped 1 base from V and 4 bases from J, with 11 bases between. The DNA for the CDR3 is TGTGCCAGCAGCTTAGAGGACAGCGGTTACGAGCAGTACTTC. Amino acids: CASSLEDSGYEQYF.

A single count supports this clone. The genes are TRBV2 and TRBJ1-3; D is uncertain. The CDR3 extends over 14 amino acids. Trimming pared 4 bases from V and 9 bases from J, leaving 16 bases between. Germline CDR1 is SNHLY and CDR2 is FYNNEI. CDR3 protein: CASSVSVPRGTIYF. The CDR3 bases are TGTGCCAGCAGTGTAAGCGTACCGCGGGGCACCATATATTTT.

The chain has TRBV27 and TRBJ2-1; 9 bases line up with TRBD2. Germline lookup yields CDR1 MNHEY and CDR2 SMNVEV (reference sequence). Trimming cost V 3 bases and J 9 bases; bases outside gene matches: 6. This CDR3 spans 14 amino acids. The CDR3 region has the DNA TGTGCCAGCAGTTTGGGGTTAGCGGGAGTTGAGCAGTTCTTC. This sequence encodes CASSLGLAGVEQFF.